The 16 T cell receptor beta chains listed next were all sequenced from one sample in a study of blood T cells in healthy people across ages. With a J-beta primer mix and a sample-barcoded 5' primer, a second PCR ran roughly 6 to 12 cycles. One entry per CDR3 protein, called by TCRdb with MiXCR from the 5' RACE reads. The repertoire holds around 1,800,000 distinct CDR3 sequences, with more than 35% as singletons. What was sequenced was blood. The receptor set was obtained from a human donor in good health.

For this clonotype: The junction departs from germline at one end; a sequencing error may be responsible. The CDR3 coding sequence is TGCAGTGCCCTAGATGTCGGGGGGCCCCACCCCCTTTCAGTGGACTTC. Translated, it gives CSALDVGGPHPLSVDF. The chain links TRBV20-1 to TRBJ2-4; perhaps TRBD2 as D (7 bases). The CDR3 is made up of 16 amino acids. Germline V CDR1 and CDR2: DFQATT, SNEGSKA (reference sequence).

There are a few counts of this clonotype. V usage is TRBV4-1 and J usage is TRBJ2-7, with TRBD1 matching over 7 bases. Unmatched junction bases numbered 11, after V lost 4 bases and J lost 5 bases. The CDR3 length is 15 residues. Looked up from germline, CDR1 is MGHRA and CDR2 is YSYEKL. The CDR3 DNA follows: TGCGCCAGCAGCCTACGAGGGACAGACCTAAACGAGCAGTACTTC. It yields the protein CASSLRGTDLNEQYF.

This chain links TRBV3-1 with TRBJ2-1; TRBD1 is a possible D gene (5 bases). The J call may not be correct, given that the DNA end is closer to TRBJ2-7. There are 12 residues in the CDR3. Germline V gene sequence: CDR1 LGHDT, CDR2 YNNKEL (reference sequence). CDR3 DNA: TGTGCCAGCAGCCGGACAAAATCCGAGCAGTACTTC. It encodes CASSRTKSEQYF.

The genes are TRBV19 and TRBJ2-3; D unresolved. The CDR3 runs to 12 residues. Germline CDR1 LNHDA, CDR2 SQIVND (reference sequence). The germline V and J ends were trimmed by 5 bases and 7 bases, with 10 bases remaining between them. CDR3 nucleotide sequence: TGTGCCAGTAGTCTCGGACCTTATACGCAGTATTTT. Protein: CASSLGPYTQYF.

V gene TRBV3-1 combines with J gene TRBJ2-1; D is uncertain. The CDR3 spans 12 residues. The germline V gene has CDR1 LGHDT and CDR2 YNNKEL (reference sequence). V lost 0 bases, J lost 9 bases, and 6 bases lay in between. CDR3 bases: TGTGCCAGCAGCCAAGATTTGCTTGAGCAGTTCTTC. This gives the protein CASSQDLLEQFF.

This clonotype has just a few counts. The J gene is TRBJ1-1, the V gene TRBV6-6; TRBD1 matches 8 bases. Germline trimming cut 6 bases from V and 7 bases from J; bases unmatched to any gene: 13. Germline CDR1 is MNHNY and CDR2 is SVGAGI (reference sequence). This CDR3 region has 15 residues. The CDR3 DNA reads TGTGCCAGCAGGTCCCGGGACAGGTACCCCCTTGAAGCTTTCTTT. Residues: CASRSRDRYPLEAFF.

This clonotype was seen more than once but under ten times. V gene TRBV7-9 combines with J gene TRBJ1-2; D perhaps matches TRBD1 (5 bases). V was cut by 5 bases and J by 4 bases, with 14 bases left in between. Germline-derived CDR1 and CDR2 are SEHNR and FQNEAQ (reference sequence). The CDR3 extends over 14 amino acids. CDR3: CASSDDRLIYGYTF. CDR3 DNA: TGTGCCAGCAGCGACGACAGACTCATCTATGGCTACACCTTC.

V gene TRBV2 combines with J gene TRBJ2-7; 11 nucleotides line up with TRBD2. V trimming: 5 bases; J trimming: 7 bases; junction bases outside the gene matches: 10. The CDR3 length is 15 residues. Looked up from germline, CDR1 is SNHLY and CDR2 is FYNNEI. The CDR3 sequence is CASSSGTSGLREQYF. CDR3 in DNA: TGTGCCAGCAGTTCCGGGACTAGCGGCCTCCGGGAGCAGTACTTC.

V gene TRBV6-6 combines with J gene TRBJ1-2; no definite D call. The CDR3 runs 10 residues. Germline CDR1 reads MNHNY; CDR2 reads SVGAGI (reference sequence). V was pared by 3 bases and J by 8 bases, with 4 bases between. The CDR3 is CASSYEGYTF. CDR3 nucleotide sequence: TGTGCCAGCAGTTATGAGGGCTACACCTTC.

For this clonotype: One end of the junction is discordant with germline, which a read error may explain. The rearrangement joins TRBV7-8 to TRBJ2-5, with D possibly matching TRBD1 (8 bases). The CDR3 runs 16 residues. Germline CDR1 is SGHVS and CDR2 is FQNEAQ. This chain's CDR3 is CAGSSDRGGDLMVQYF. CDR3 in DNA: TGTGCCGGCAGCTCCGACAGGGGAGGGGACCTGATGGTTCAGTACTTC. The full variable domain, rest sourced from reference TRBV7-8 and TRBJ2-5, is GAGVSQSPRYKVAKRGQDVALRCDPISGHVSLFWYQQALGQGPEFLTYFQNEAQLDKSGLPSDRFFAERPEGSVSTLKIQRTQQEDSAVYLCAGSSDRGGDLMVQYFGPGTRLLVL.

The chain is built from TRBV29-1 and TRBJ1-1; TRBD1 aligns across 8 bases. Germline V gene lookup returns CDR1 SQVTM and CDR2 ANQGSEA. This CDR3 region has 13 residues. The V gene end was trimmed by 5 bases and the J gene end by 8 bases; junction bases not matched to a gene: 10. The CDR3 sequence is CSVTGQGTGEAFF. In DNA form, the CDR3 reads TGCAGCGTTACAGGACAGGGAACAGGAGAAGCTTTCTTT.

A word on this clonotype: The junction shows a germline mismatch at one end, possibly a read error. The chain couples TRBV7-7 to TRBJ2-5; a weak D match, TRBD2 (5 bases). In germline, CDR1 is SSHAT, CDR2 FNYEAQ (reference sequence). CDR3 length: 15 residues. The CDR3: CASSLVTSSGETQYF. In DNA form, the CDR3 reads TGTGCTAGCAGCTTAGTAACGTCTTCGGGGGAGACCCAGTACTTC.

This clonotype was recorded a few times. The chain has TRBV7-6 and TRBJ1-2; no firm D call. Germline V CDR1 and CDR2: SGHVS, FNYEAQ. The CDR3 extends over 12 amino acids. With 5 bases removed from V and 6 bases from J, the gap between germline ends came to 10 bases. The chain's CDR3 is CASSTVGDGYTF. CDR3 DNA: TGTGCCAGCAGCACCGTCGGCGATGGCTACACCTTC.

This sequence joins TRBV6-2 or TRBV6-3 and TRBJ2-7; D tentatively fits TRBD1 or TRBD2 (5 bases each). Germline CDR1 reads MNHEY; CDR2 reads SVGEGT. Trimming removed 11 bases at V and 3 bases at J, with 11 bases between. This CDR3 is built from 11 residues. This CDR3 reads CAGGHLYEQYF. Here the CDR3 DNA reads TGTGCCGGAGGACACCTCTACGAGCAGTACTTC.

This rearrangement joins TRBV10-3 to TRBJ1-6; possibly TRBD1 for D (5 bases). The CDR3 has 14 amino acids. The germline gives CDR1 ENHRY, CDR2 SYGVKD. The V end was cut by 6 bases, the J end by 10 bases, with 16 bases between. The CDR3 region has the DNA TGTGCCATCAGCGGAGGGACCCTAGGGTCACCCCTCCACTTT. This codes for CAISGGTLGSPLHF.

This clonotype was seen a few times. One end of the junction fails to match germline, which may point to a read error. The rearrangement joins TRBV7-9 to TRBJ2-1, with 7 bases matching TRBD1. From germline, CDR1 is SEHNR and CDR2 FQNEAQ (reference sequence). The CDR3 is 14 residues long. CDR3 DNA sequence: TGTGCCAGCACGGAGACAGGGTCCTACCATGAGCAGTTCTTC. Amino acid sequence: CASTETGSYHEQFF. Supplemented by reference TRBV7-9 and TRBJ2-1, the full variable domain reads DTGVSQNPRHKITKRGQNVTFRCDPISEHNRLYWYRQTLGQGPEFLTYFQNEAQLEKSRLLSDRFSAERPKGSFSTLEIQRTEQGDSAMYLCASTETGSYHEQFFGPGTRLTVL.